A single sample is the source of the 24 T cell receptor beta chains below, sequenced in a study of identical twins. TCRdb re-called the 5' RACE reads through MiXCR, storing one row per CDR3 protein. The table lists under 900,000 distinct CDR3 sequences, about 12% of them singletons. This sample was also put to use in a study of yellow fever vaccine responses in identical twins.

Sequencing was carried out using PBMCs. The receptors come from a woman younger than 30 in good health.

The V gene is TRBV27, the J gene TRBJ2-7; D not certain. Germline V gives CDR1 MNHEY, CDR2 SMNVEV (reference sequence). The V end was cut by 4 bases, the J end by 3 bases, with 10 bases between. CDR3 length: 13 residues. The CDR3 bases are TGTGCCAGCAGTTATGGACCGAACTACGAGCAGTACGTC. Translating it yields CASSYGPNYEQYV.

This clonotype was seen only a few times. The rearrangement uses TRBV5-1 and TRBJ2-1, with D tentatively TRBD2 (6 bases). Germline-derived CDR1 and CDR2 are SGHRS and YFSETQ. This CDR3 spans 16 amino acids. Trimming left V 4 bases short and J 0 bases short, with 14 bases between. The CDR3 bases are TGCGCCAGCAGCGGTGTTAGCGGTAGCTCCTACAATGAGCAGTTCTTC. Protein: CASSGVSGSSYNEQFF.

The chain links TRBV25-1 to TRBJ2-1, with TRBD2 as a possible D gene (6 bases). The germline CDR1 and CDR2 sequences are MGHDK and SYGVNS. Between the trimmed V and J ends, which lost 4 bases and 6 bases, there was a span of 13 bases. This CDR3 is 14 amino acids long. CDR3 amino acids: CASSAGSGGNEQFF. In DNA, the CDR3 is TGTGCCAGCAGTGCCGGGTCCGGGGGCAATGAGCAGTTCTTC.

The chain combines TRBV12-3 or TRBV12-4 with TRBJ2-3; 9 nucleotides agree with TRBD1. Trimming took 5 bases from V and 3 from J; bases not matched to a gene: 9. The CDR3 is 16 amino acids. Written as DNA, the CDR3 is TGTGCCAGCAGTCCCAGACAGGGGGTTGGTACAGATACGCAGTATTTT. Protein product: CASSPRQGVGTDTQYF.

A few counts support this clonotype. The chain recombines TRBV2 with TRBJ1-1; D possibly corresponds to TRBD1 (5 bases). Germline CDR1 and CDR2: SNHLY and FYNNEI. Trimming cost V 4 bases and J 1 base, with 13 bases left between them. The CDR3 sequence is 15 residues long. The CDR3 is CASSVEGEGNTEAFF. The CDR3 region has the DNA TGTGCCAGCAGTGTTGAAGGGGAGGGGAACACTGAAGCTTTCTTT.

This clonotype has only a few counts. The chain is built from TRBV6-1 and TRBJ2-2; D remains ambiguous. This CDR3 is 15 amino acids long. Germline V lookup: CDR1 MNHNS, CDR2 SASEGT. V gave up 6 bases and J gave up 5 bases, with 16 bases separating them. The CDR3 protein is CASRAGSVGTGELFF. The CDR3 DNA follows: TGTGCCAGCAGGGCCGGGTCCGTCGGGACCGGGGAGCTGTTTTTT.

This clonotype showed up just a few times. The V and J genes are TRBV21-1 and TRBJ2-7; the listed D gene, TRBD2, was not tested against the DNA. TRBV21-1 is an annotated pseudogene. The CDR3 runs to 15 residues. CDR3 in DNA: TGTGCCAGCAGCAAAAGTTCTAGCGGGACTCACGAGCAGTACGTC. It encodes CASSKSSSGTHEQYV.

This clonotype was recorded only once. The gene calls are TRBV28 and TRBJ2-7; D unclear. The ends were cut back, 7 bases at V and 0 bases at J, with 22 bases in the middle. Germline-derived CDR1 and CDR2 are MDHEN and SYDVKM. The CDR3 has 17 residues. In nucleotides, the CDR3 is TGTGCCAGCAATCGAGTGACGGCGTTCATGAGCTCCTACGAGCAGTACTTC. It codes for CASNRVTAFMSSYEQYF.

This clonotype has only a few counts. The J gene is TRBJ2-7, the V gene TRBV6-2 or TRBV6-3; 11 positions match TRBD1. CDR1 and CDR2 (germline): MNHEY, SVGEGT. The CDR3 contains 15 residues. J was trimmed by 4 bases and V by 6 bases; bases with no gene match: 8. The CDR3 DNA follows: TGTGCCAGCAGACCCTTAGGACAGGGGGCTTACGAGCAGTACGTC. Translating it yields CASRPLGQGAYEQYV.

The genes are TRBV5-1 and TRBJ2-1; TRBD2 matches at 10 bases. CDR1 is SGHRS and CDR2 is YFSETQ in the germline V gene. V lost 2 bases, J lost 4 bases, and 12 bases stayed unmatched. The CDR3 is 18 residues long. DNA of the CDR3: TGCGCCAGCAGCTTAGTAGCGGGAGGTATTAAAGATTACAATGAGCAGTTCTTC. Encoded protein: CASSLVAGGIKDYNEQFF.

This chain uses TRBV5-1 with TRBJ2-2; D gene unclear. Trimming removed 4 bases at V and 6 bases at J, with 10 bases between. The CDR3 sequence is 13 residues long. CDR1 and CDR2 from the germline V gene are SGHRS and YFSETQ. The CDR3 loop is CASSTSHAGELFF. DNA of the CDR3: TGCGCCAGCAGCACCTCGCATGCCGGGGAGCTGTTTTTT.

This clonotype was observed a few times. The CDR3 DNA reads TGTGCCAGCAGTTTTTTGAGGTCTTCTAGCACAGATACGCAGTATTTT. It encodes CASSFLRSSSTDTQYF. The chain recombines TRBV12-3 or TRBV12-4 with TRBJ2-3; D is undetermined. The CDR3 has 16 residues. V gave up 3 bases and J gave up 0 bases, with 13 bases separating them.

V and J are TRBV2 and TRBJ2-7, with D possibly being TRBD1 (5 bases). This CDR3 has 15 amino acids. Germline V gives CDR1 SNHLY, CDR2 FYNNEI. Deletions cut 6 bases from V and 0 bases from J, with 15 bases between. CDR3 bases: TGTGCCAGCAGCGACTGGGGCTTAAGCTCCTACGAGCAGTACTTC. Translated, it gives CASSDWGLSSYEQYF.

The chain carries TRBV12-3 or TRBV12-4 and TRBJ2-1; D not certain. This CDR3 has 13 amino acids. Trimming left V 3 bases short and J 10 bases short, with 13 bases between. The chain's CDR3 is CASSFRTLNEQFF. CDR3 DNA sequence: TGTGCCAGCAGTTTTAGGACCCTGAACGAGCAGTTCTTC.

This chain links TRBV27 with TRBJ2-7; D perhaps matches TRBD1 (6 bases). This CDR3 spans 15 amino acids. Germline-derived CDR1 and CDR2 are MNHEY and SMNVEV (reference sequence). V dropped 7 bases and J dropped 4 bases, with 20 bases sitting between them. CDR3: CASTFPRTAKYEQYV. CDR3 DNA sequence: TGTGCCAGCACCTTCCCGCGGACAGCAAAATACGAGCAGTACGTC.

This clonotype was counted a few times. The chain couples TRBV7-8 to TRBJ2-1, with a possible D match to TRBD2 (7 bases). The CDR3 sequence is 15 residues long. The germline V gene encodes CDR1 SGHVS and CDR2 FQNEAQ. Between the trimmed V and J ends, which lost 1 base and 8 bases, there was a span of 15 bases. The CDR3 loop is CASSLGSGGLYEQFF. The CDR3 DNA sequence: TGTGCCAGCAGCTTAGGTTCGGGGGGCTTATATGAGCAGTTCTTC.

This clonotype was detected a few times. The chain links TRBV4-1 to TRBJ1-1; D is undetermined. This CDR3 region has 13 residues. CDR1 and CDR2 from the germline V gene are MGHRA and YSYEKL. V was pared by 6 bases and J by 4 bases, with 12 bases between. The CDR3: CASSQMGPTEAFF. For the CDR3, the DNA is TGCGCCAGCAGTCAAATGGGTCCCACTGAAGCTTTCTTT.

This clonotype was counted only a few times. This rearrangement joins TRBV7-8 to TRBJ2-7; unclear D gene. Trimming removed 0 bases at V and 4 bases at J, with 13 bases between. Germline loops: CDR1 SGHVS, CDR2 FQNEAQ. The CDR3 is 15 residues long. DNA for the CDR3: TGTGCCAGCAGCTTAGCACCCAATTCTCAATACGAGCAGTACGTC. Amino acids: CASSLAPNSQYEQYV.

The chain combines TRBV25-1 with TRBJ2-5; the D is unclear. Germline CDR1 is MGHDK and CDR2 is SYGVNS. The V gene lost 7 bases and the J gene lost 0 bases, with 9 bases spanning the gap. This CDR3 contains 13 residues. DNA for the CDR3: TGTGCCAGCACGAACCGGAACCAAGAGACCCAGTACTTC. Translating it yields CASTNRNQETQYF.

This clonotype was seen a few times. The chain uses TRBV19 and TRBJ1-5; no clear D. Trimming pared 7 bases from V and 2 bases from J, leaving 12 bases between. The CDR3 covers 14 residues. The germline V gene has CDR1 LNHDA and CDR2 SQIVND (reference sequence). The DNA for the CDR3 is TGTGCCAGTAAACCAAGAGCTGGCAATCAGCCCCAGCATTTT. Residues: CASKPRAGNQPQHF. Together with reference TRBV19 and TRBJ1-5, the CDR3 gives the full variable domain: DGGITQSPKYLFRKEGQNVTLSCEQNLNHDAMYWYRQDPGQGLRLIYYSQIVNDFQKGDIAEGYSVSREKKESFPLTVTSAQKNPTAFYLCASKPRAGNQPQHFGDGTRLSIL.

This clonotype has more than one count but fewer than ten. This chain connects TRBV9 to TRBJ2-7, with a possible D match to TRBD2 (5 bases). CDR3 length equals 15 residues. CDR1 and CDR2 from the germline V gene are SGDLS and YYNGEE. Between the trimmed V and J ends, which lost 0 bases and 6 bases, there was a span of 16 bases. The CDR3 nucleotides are TGTGCCAGCAGCGTAGAGGGAGCAGGAGGAGGCGAGCAGTACTTC. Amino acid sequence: CASSVEGAGGGEQYF.

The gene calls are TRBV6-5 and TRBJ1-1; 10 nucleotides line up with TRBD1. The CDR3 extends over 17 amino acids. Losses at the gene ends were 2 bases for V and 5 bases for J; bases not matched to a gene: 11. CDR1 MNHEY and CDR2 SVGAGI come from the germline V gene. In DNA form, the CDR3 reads TGTGCCAGCAGTTACAGACAGGGGGCCGGAGTCGGGACTGAAGCTTTCTTT. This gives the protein CASSYRQGAGVGTEAFF.

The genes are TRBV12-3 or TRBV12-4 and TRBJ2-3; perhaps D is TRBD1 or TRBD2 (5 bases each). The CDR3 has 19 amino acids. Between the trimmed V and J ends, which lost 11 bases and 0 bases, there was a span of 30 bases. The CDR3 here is CAFCWPYAESGRSTDTQYF. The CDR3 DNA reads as TGTGCCTTCTGTTGGCCCTACGCAGAATCGGGACGGAGCACAGATACGCAGTATTTT.

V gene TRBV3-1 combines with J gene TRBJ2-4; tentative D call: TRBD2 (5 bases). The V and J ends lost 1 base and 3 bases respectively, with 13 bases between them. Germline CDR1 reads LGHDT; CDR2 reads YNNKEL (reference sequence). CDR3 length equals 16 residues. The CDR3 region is CASSQGGGEIKNIQYF. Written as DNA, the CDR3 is TGTGCCAGCAGCCAAGGAGGAGGAGAGATCAAAAACATTCAGTACTTC.